The 9 T cell receptor beta chains given below trace back to one sample, sequenced in a study of ipilimumab plus nivolumab after autologous stem cell transplantation (dated by TCRdb to the early 2020s). The method was the immunoSEQ multiplex PCR assay. This is the immuneACCESS table as TCRdb keeps it, with only in-frame sequences that have V and J called. A part of the clones is gone; compared with another copy, unresolved V genes explain less than half, and the rest is unexplained. The sample profile shows some 14,000 clones; approximately 72% of them were found once. Of the sample, 10% falls within the top ten clones. The starting material was PBMCs, obtained in a trial of ipilimumab plus nivolumab as post-transplant consolidation. Every receptor here comes from a male donor with primary mediastinal lymphoma.

V and J are TRBV4-1 and TRBJ2-7; D is tentatively TRBD1 or TRBD2 (7 bases each). Germline V gives CDR1 MGHRA, CDR2 YSYEKL. The CDR3 loop spans 15 amino acids. V shed 1 base and J shed 6 bases, with 16 bases lying between them. The CDR3 DNA reads TGCGCCAGCAGCCAAGTTACGACAGGGAGGGCCGAGCAGTACTTC. Translation: CASSQVTTGRAEQYF.

The chain has TRBV7-9 and TRBJ2-7; maybe TRBD2 (5 bases). Deletions cut 0 bases from V and 3 bases from J, with 9 bases between. CDR3 length equals 14 residues. Germline CDR1 SEHNR, CDR2 FQNEAQ (reference sequence). The CDR3 bases are TGTGCCAGCAGCTTAGCCTGGGCGGGCTACGAGCAGTACTTC. Translated, it gives CASSLAWAGYEQYF.

The chain employs TRBV14 and TRBJ1-2; no clear D. This CDR3 contains 16 residues. Trimming took 4 bases from V and 0 from J, leaving 15 bases between them. Germline assignment: CDR1 SGHDN and CDR2 FVKESK. The CDR3 spells CASSRSVRATNYGYTF. CDR3 sequence (DNA): TGTGCCAGCAGCCGAAGTGTACGGGCTACTAACTATGGCTACACCTTC.

V usage is TRBV28 and J usage is TRBJ1-5, with D possibly being TRBD1 (5 bases). Trimming pared 2 bases from V and 3 bases from J, leaving 11 bases between. CDR1 MDHEN and CDR2 SYDVKM come from the germline V gene. CDR3 length equals 15 residues. CDR3 amino acids: CASSLKRGVNQPQHF. Written as DNA, the CDR3 is TGTGCCAGCAGTTTAAAACGGGGGGTCAATCAGCCCCAGCATTTT.

The rearrangement links TRBV27 to TRBJ2-7; TRBD1 might be the D (5 bases). This CDR3 spans 13 amino acids. The germline V gene has CDR1 MNHEY and CDR2 SMNVEV (reference sequence). With 5 bases removed from V and 9 bases from J, the gap between germline ends came to 17 bases. The DNA of the CDR3 is TGTGCCAGCAGTACGGACAAATCAGGTGGGCAGTACTTC. This gives the protein CASSTDKSGGQYF.

The chain joins TRBV6-5 to TRBJ2-1; TRBD2 might be the D (5 bases). Germline CDR1 and CDR2: MNHEY and SVGAGI. The CDR3 consists of 15 residues. V lost 8 bases to trimming and J lost 6 bases, with 20 bases between them. The CDR3 nucleotides are TGTGCCAGCCGGGCGGGCCGCTCTTGGGGCAATGAGCAGTTCTTC. Amino acids: CASRAGRSWGNEQFF.

CDR3 nucleotides: TGCGCCAGCAGTCCGGACAATTTACACGAGCAGTACTTC. It encodes CASSPDNLHEQYF. The gene calls are TRBV10-1 and TRBJ2-7; D is perhaps TRBD1 (5 bases). CDR1 and CDR2 from the germline V gene are WNHNN and SYGVQD (reference sequence). This CDR3 has 13 amino acids. Trimming cost V 5 bases and J 5 bases, with 13 bases left between them.

The genes are TRBV10-1 and TRBJ1-1; D is unresolved. The germline gives CDR1 WNHNN, CDR2 SYGVQD (reference sequence). The CDR3 has 14 residues. The V end was cut by 5 bases, the J end by 4 bases, with 14 bases between. The CDR3 region has the DNA TGCGCCAGCAGTCCTGTCCAGAGCGGCACTGAAGCTTTCTTT. Residues: CASSPVQSGTEAFF.

About this clone itself: One junction end does not reproduce the germline sequence, and a read error may be involved. V usage is TRBV7-6 and J usage is TRBJ1-6; weak D call: TRBD1 (5 bases). This CDR3 is 16 amino acids long. CDR1 SGHVS and CDR2 FNYEAQ come from the germline V gene. The CDR3 DNA is TGTGCCAGCAGCTTAGCACGGGGCTCCCATAATTCACCCCTCCACTTT. Translating it yields CASSLARGSHNSPLHF.